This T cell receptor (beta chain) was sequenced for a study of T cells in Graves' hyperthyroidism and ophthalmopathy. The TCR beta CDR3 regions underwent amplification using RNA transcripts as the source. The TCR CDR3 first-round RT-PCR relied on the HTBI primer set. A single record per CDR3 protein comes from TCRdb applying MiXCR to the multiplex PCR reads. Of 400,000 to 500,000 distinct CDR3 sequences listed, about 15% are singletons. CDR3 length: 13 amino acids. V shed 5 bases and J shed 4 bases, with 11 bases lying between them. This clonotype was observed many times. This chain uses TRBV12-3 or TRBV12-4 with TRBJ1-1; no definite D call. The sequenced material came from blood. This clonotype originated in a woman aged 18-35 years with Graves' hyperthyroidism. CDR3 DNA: TGTGCCAGCAGTCCCGGGTTGGTCACTGAAGCTTTCTTT. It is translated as CASSPGLVTEAFF.